This TCR beta chain was captured by sequencing in a study of shared clonotypes between healthy human individuals. Remarks on this clone: Its antigen is unidentified.

Some clones are missing from TCRdb's copy, which holds only in-frame ones; the method was immunoSEQ multiplex PCR. The sample lists 650,000 to 800,000 clones; around 92% were seen once. Trimming pared 7 bases from V and 0 bases from J, leaving 6 bases between. Germline V gene data show CDR1 as MDHEN and CDR2 as SYDVKM. The CDR3 consists of 12 residues. Study-level findings and limits: On the whole, naive subsets had larger estimated richness than memory subsets had. Sample collection involved blood only; tissue repertoires are likely different.

Terminally differentiated effector memory CD45RA+ cells were excluded by CCR7 positive selection of CD45RO-negative cells. This receptor was obtained from a man aged 25-45 years in good health. Sequenced sample: naive CD8+ T cells sorted from blood. The chain joins TRBV28 to TRBJ1-1; D uncertain. CDR3 sequence: CASTAMNTEAFF. In DNA form, the CDR3 reads TGTGCCAGCACAGCCATGAACACTGAAGCTTTCTTT.